This TCR beta chain stems from a study of OX40 agonist ivuxolimab in advanced cancers. Points from the study as a whole: The expanded peripheral T cells' antigen specificity was not determined.

Profiled with immunoSEQ multiplex PCR; TCRdb holds only in-frame clones, not every one. This repertoire shows more than 50,000 clones, roughly 85% found once; its top ten account for 0.85% to 0.95%. Remarks on this clone: Its antigen remains unidentified.

The specimen comprised CD4+ or CD8+ T cells sorted from blood, sampled in a trial of the OX40 agonist ivuxolimab. The TCR comes from an adult with an advanced solid tumor such as melanoma, head and neck, liver or kidney cancer.

The CDR3 loop reads CASSSGQGNANQPQHF. The CDR3 region has the DNA TGTGCCAGCAGCTCGGGACAGGGGAACGCCAATCAGCCCCAGCATTTT. This sequence joins TRBV5-8 and TRBJ1-5; 10 positions agree with TRBD1. V trimming: 3 bases; J trimming: 3 bases; junction bases outside the gene matches: 6. CDR1 SGHTS and CDR2 YDEGEE come from the germline V gene. The CDR3 extends over 16 amino acids.